What follows are 3 T cell receptor beta chains derived from one specimen sequenced in a study of blood T cell repertoires in COVID-19. The data were produced by immunoSEQ multiplex PCR, yet TCRdb's version contains in-frame clones alone and is incomplete. The sample has 200,000 to 300,000 clones, about four fifths seen once; the top ten hold about 3.6%. The sample consisted of PBMCs or T cells enriched from blood (not recorded which). These TCRs come from a woman between 35 and 50 years old who had been exposed to COVID-19.

The chain employs TRBV3-1 (or the pseudogene TRBV3-2) and TRBJ2-7; the match to TRBD1 covers 7 bases. Unmatched junction bases numbered 6, after V lost 1 base and J lost 0 bases. The V gene's germline CDR1 is LGHDT and CDR2 YNNKEL (reference sequence). The CDR3 runs 16 residues. In DNA, the CDR3 is TGTGCCAGCAGCCAAGGGCTCCGGGACAGCTCCTACGAGCAGTACTTC. Translating it yields CASSQGLRDSSYEQYF.

The chain links TRBV6-2 or TRBV6-3 to TRBJ1-2, with D tentatively TRBD1 (5 bases). Germline CDR1 and CDR2: MNHEY and SVGEGT. The CDR3 consists of 15 residues. With 2 bases removed from V and 6 bases from J, the gap between germline ends came to 16 bases. CDR3 amino acids: CASSYPRQPIDGYTF. The CDR3 DNA sequence: TGTGCCAGCAGTTACCCTAGACAGCCCATCGATGGCTACACCTTC.

This clone appeared once. The chain employs TRBV2 and TRBJ2-7; TRBD2 matches at 8 bases. CDR3 size: 13 residues. Germline V lookup: CDR1 SNHLY, CDR2 FYNNEI. Trimming removed 9 bases from V and 5 bases from J; junction bases left unmatched: 9. CDR3 residues: CARATSVGNEQYF. The DNA of the CDR3 is TGTGCCAGGGCGACTAGCGTGGGGAACGAGCAGTACTTC.